This T cell receptor beta chain appears in the sequencing data of a study of blood T cell repertoires in COVID-19. Study-level information: From the United States, Italy and Spain came samples of acute and convalescent COVID-19.

This table comes from immunoSEQ multiplex PCR, and its TCRdb copy is limited to in-frame clones, with some not included. The sample lists hundreds of thousands of clones, over 75% seen once, with roughly 2% in the top ten. Seattle's cohort entered during active infection and was followed longitudinally. V lost 0 bases and J lost 3, with 11 bases in between. CDR3 length equals 15 residues. CDR1 is LGHDT, CDR2 YNNKEL, per germline (reference sequence). The TCR originated in a woman aged 55-75 years with COVID-19, enrolled during active disease. The chain is built from TRBV3-1 (or the pseudogene TRBV3-2) and TRBJ1-2, with D possibly TRBD1 on 5 matching bases. Material for sequencing was peripheral blood. The CDR3 loop is CASSQDVGGYYGYTF. As DNA, the CDR3 is TGTGCCAGCAGCCAAGATGTGGGGGGTTACTATGGCTACACCTTC.